A selection of T cell receptor beta chains follows, all from one sample in a study of OX40 agonist ivuxolimab in advanced cancers. Assay used: immunoSEQ multiplex PCR; TCRdb lists only in-frame clones, some missing. The sample lists under 50,000 clones; around 82% were seen once. The sequenced sample was CD4+ or CD8+ T cells sorted from blood, obtained in a trial of the OX40 agonist ivuxolimab. These receptor sequences come from an adult with an advanced solid tumor such as melanoma, head and neck, liver or kidney cancer. Each CDR3 is given with its conserved first and last residue. D genes are given only for firm matches. Size is omitted from some rows. Given values are once, few, many or a class for expanded clones.

v_call: TRBV6-6; clone_size: once; d_call: -; cdr3_length: 15; j_call: TRBJ1-2; cdr3_aa: CASSSPWGGAYGYTF; cdr3_nt: TGTGCCAGCAGTTCCCCCTGGGGGGGCGCATACGGCTACACCTTC
v_call: TRBV10-3; clone_size: -; d_call: -; cdr3_length: 13; j_call: TRBJ2-5; cdr3_aa: CAISGTEQETQYF; cdr3_nt: TGTGCCATCAGTGGGACAGAGCAAGAGACCCAGTACTTC
v_call: TRBV10-1; clone_size: -; d_call: TRBD2; cdr3_length: 15; j_call: TRBJ2-1; cdr3_aa: CASSAPGTSGNEQFF; cdr3_nt: TGCGCCAGCAGCGCCCCCGGGACTAGCGGGAATGAGCAGTTCTTC
v_call: TRBV9; clone_size: -; d_call: TRBD2; cdr3_length: 15; j_call: TRBJ2-7; cdr3_aa: CASSTGLAEAYEQYF; cdr3_nt: TGTGCCAGCAGCACGGGACTAGCGGAGGCCTACGAGCAGTACTTC
v_call: TRBV2; clone_size: once; d_call: TRBD1; cdr3_length: 13; j_call: TRBJ2-1; cdr3_aa: CASSVDRGNEQFF; cdr3_nt: TGTGCCAGCAGTGTGGACAGGGGGAATGAGCAGTTCTTC
v_call: TRBV2; clone_size: medium-sized; d_call: -; cdr3_length: 14; j_call: TRBJ1-2; cdr3_aa: CASSEAAQVGGYTF; cdr3_nt: TGTGCCAGCAGTGAAGCGGCACAGGTGGGTGGCTACACCTTC
v_call: TRBV18; clone_size: -; d_call: TRBD2; cdr3_length: 16; j_call: TRBJ2-1; cdr3_aa: CASSPQTSGSYNEQFF; cdr3_nt: TGTGCCAGCTCACCACAGACTAGCGGGAGCTACAATGAGCAGTTCTTC
v_call: TRBV5-4; clone_size: -; d_call: TRBD2; cdr3_length: 16; j_call: TRBJ2-3; cdr3_aa: CASSFRLAGVIDTQYF; cdr3_nt: TGTGCCAGCAGCTTCCGACTAGCGGGAGTGATAGATACGCAGTATTTT
v_call: TRBV6-6; clone_size: -; d_call: -; cdr3_length: 14; j_call: TRBJ1-2; cdr3_aa: CASSYSWGTYGYTF; cdr3_nt: TGTGCCAGCAGTTACTCCTGGGGAACATATGGCTACACCTTC
v_call: TRBV19; clone_size: -; d_call: -; cdr3_length: 16; j_call: TRBJ2-1; cdr3_aa: CASSERAGFRYNEQFF; cdr3_nt: TGTGCCAGTAGTGAAAGGGCGGGATTTAGGTACAATGAGCAGTTCTTC
v_call: TRBV10-3; clone_size: -; d_call: TRBD2; cdr3_length: 13; j_call: TRBJ2-1; cdr3_aa: CAISESGSDEQFF; cdr3_nt: TGTGCCATCAGTGAAAGCGGGAGCGATGAGCAGTTCTTC
v_call: TRBV5-1; clone_size: few; d_call: -; cdr3_length: 14; j_call: TRBJ1-1; cdr3_aa: CASSPDTLNTEAFF; cdr3_nt: TGCGCCAGCAGCCCGGACACATTGAACACTGAAGCTTTCTTT
v_call: TRBV29-1; clone_size: -; d_call: -; cdr3_length: 13; j_call: TRBJ2-7; cdr3_aa: CSVDDTLHPEQYF; cdr3_nt: TGCAGCGTTGATGATACCTTACACCCCGAGCAGTACTTC
v_call: TRBV5-1; clone_size: -; d_call: -; cdr3_length: 16; j_call: TRBJ2-5; cdr3_aa: CASSRTPDSLQETQYF; cdr3_nt: TGCGCCAGCAGCCGAACCCCCGACAGCTTACAAGAGACCCAGTACTTC
v_call: TRBV12-5; clone_size: -; d_call: -; cdr3_length: 13; j_call: TRBJ1-4; cdr3_aa: CASGMGENEKLFF; cdr3_nt: TGTGCTAGTGGGATGGGAGAGAATGAAAAACTGTTTTTT
v_call: TRBV7-7; clone_size: -; d_call: -; cdr3_length: 15; j_call: TRBJ2-6; cdr3_aa: CASSSTREGANVLTF; cdr3_nt: TGTGCCAGCAGCTCCACCCGGGAAGGGGCCAACGTCCTGACTTTC
v_call: TRBV5-8; clone_size: -; d_call: TRBD1; cdr3_length: 14; j_call: TRBJ1-2; cdr3_aa: CASTLTGVDYGYTF; cdr3_nt: TGTGCCAGCACCCTGACAGGGGTGGACTATGGCTACACCTTC
v_call: TRBV19; clone_size: -; d_call: TRBD2; cdr3_length: 17; j_call: TRBJ2-7; cdr3_aa: CASSRRLAGALSYEQYF; cdr3_nt: TGTGCCAGTAGCCGTAGACTAGCGGGCGCTCTCTCCTACGAGCAGTACTTC
v_call: TRBV7-8; clone_size: -; d_call: TRBD2; cdr3_length: 17; j_call: TRBJ2-1; cdr3_aa: CASSLGPLAGPYNEQFF; cdr3_nt: TGTGCCAGCAGCTTGGGGCCTCTAGCGGGGCCCTACAATGAGCAGTTCTTC
v_call: TRBV14; clone_size: -; d_call: -; cdr3_length: 14; j_call: TRBJ2-1; cdr3_aa: CASSHREPYNEQFF; cdr3_nt: TGTGCCAGCAGCCATAGAGAACCCTACAATGAGCAGTTCTTC
v_call: TRBV18; clone_size: few; d_call: -; cdr3_length: 14; j_call: TRBJ1-2; cdr3_aa: CASSPARDIQGYTF; cdr3_nt: TGTGCCAGCTCACCAGCGCGGGACATCCAGGGCTACACCTTC
v_call: TRBV19; clone_size: -; d_call: -; cdr3_length: 13; j_call: TRBJ1-2; cdr3_aa: CASNTGGNYGYTF; cdr3_nt: TGTGCCAGTAACACGGGGGGGAACTATGGCTACACCTTC
v_call: TRBV7-9; clone_size: -; d_call: TRBD2; cdr3_length: 16; j_call: TRBJ2-1; cdr3_aa: CASSFRRLAGEYEQFF; cdr3_nt: TGTGCCAGCAGCTTCCGACGACTAGCGGGAGAGTATGAGCAGTTCTTC
v_call: TRBV11-2; clone_size: -; d_call: -; cdr3_length: 16; j_call: TRBJ2-2; cdr3_aa: CASSSKRDMNTGELFF; cdr3_nt: TGTGCCAGCAGCTCTAAACGGGACATGAACACCGGGGAGCTGTTTTTT
v_call: TRBV9; clone_size: -; d_call: -; cdr3_length: 14; j_call: TRBJ1-1; cdr3_aa: CASSFTSANTEAFF; cdr3_nt: TGTGCCAGCAGCTTCACTTCCGCGAACACTGAAGCTTTCTTT
v_call: TRBV9; clone_size: few; d_call: -; cdr3_length: 15; j_call: TRBJ2-3; cdr3_aa: CASSASTYGADTQYF; cdr3_nt: TGTGCCAGCAGCGCCTCGACCTATGGGGCAGATACGCAGTATTTT
v_call: TRBV19; clone_size: -; d_call: -; cdr3_length: 16; j_call: TRBJ1-2; cdr3_aa: CASSTQPAGASGGYTF; cdr3_nt: TGTGCCAGTAGTACTCAACCTGCAGGAGCCTCGGGTGGCTACACCTTC
v_call: TRBV18; clone_size: -; d_call: TRBD2; cdr3_length: 18; j_call: TRBJ2-1; cdr3_aa: CASSPSQASGPVVKEQFF; cdr3_nt: TGTGCCAGCTCACCATCTCAGGCTAGCGGGCCCGTGGTGAAGGAGCAGTTCTTC
v_call: TRBV7-2; clone_size: -; d_call: TRBD2; cdr3_length: 14; j_call: TRBJ2-1; cdr3_aa: CASRGGRIYNEQFF; cdr3_nt: TGTGCCAGCAGGGGCGGGAGAATCTACAATGAGCAGTTCTTC
v_call: TRBV7-2; clone_size: -; d_call: TRBD1; cdr3_length: 15; j_call: TRBJ1-1; cdr3_aa: CASSLFTGGATEAFF; cdr3_nt: TGTGCCAGCAGCTTATTCACAGGGGGCGCAACTGAAGCTTTCTTT
v_call: TRBV11-2; clone_size: -; d_call: -; cdr3_length: 13; j_call: TRBJ2-1; cdr3_aa: CASSLFYRGEQFF; cdr3_nt: TGTGCCAGCAGCTTATTTTACCGGGGTGAGCAGTTCTTC
v_call: TRBV21-1; clone_size: -; d_call: -; cdr3_length: 18; j_call: TRBJ2-5; cdr3_aa: CASSTLAPGTIVSETQYF; cdr3_nt: TGTGCCAGCAGCACTCTAGCCCCCGGGACTATAGTTTCGGAGACCCAGTACTTC
v_call: TRBV2; clone_size: -; d_call: -; cdr3_length: 15; j_call: TRBJ1-1; cdr3_aa: CASRWRGGENTEAFF; cdr3_nt: TGTGCCAGTAGGTGGAGGGGAGGGGAAAACACTGAAGCTTTCTTT
v_call: TRBV13; clone_size: once; d_call: TRBD2; cdr3_length: 16; j_call: TRBJ2-5; cdr3_aa: CASSFEAGGPTETQYF; cdr3_nt: TGTGCCAGCAGCTTCGAAGCGGGAGGGCCAACAGAGACCCAGTACTTC
v_call: TRBV11-2; clone_size: -; d_call: TRBD2; cdr3_length: 16; j_call: TRBJ2-3; cdr3_aa: CASSLELAGVTDTQYF; cdr3_nt: TGTGCCAGCAGCTTAGAACTAGCGGGAGTCACAGATACGCAGTATTTT
v_call: TRBV9; clone_size: -; d_call: -; cdr3_length: 15; j_call: TRBJ2-1; cdr3_aa: CASSVDGSPYNEQFF; cdr3_nt: TGTGCCAGCAGCGTAGACGGGAGTCCCTACAATGAGCAGTTCTTC
v_call: TRBV6-1; clone_size: -; d_call: -; cdr3_length: 18; j_call: TRBJ2-2; cdr3_aa: CASSEVPAFSANTGELFF; cdr3_nt: TGTGCCAGCAGTGAAGTCCCGGCCTTCTCCGCAAACACCGGGGAGCTGTTTTTT
v_call: TRBV11-2; clone_size: medium-sized; d_call: -; cdr3_length: 14; j_call: TRBJ2-7; cdr3_aa: CASSARDGTYEQYF; cdr3_nt: TGTGCCAGCAGCGCCCGGGACGGGACCTACGAGCAGTACTTC
v_call: TRBV14; clone_size: -; d_call: -; cdr3_length: 13; j_call: TRBJ1-2; cdr3_aa: CASSHASTYGYTF; cdr3_nt: TGTGCCAGCAGCCACGCCAGCACGTATGGCTACACCTTC
v_call: TRBV18; clone_size: -; d_call: -; cdr3_length: 15; j_call: TRBJ1-2; cdr3_aa: CASSPSAGFNYGYTF; cdr3_nt: TGTGCCAGCTCACCTTCTGCAGGGTTTAACTATGGCTACACCTTC
v_call: TRBV6-5; clone_size: -; d_call: -; cdr3_length: 13; j_call: TRBJ1-1; cdr3_aa: CASSFTLRGEAFF; cdr3_nt: TGTGCCAGCAGTTTTACTCTCAGGGGTGAAGCTTTCTTT
v_call: TRBV7-9; clone_size: -; d_call: -; cdr3_length: 12; j_call: TRBJ2-5; cdr3_aa: CASSLGAETQYF; cdr3_nt: TGTGCCAGCAGCCTGGGGGCGGAGACCCAGTACTTC
v_call: TRBV5-6; clone_size: -; d_call: TRBD1; cdr3_length: 17; j_call: TRBJ1-1; cdr3_aa: CASSLDPRGRVDTEAFF; cdr3_nt: TGTGCCAGCAGCTTGGACCCCAGGGGGCGCGTGGACACTGAAGCTTTCTTT
v_call: TRBV9; clone_size: -; d_call: -; cdr3_length: 13; j_call: TRBJ1-2; cdr3_aa: CASSVAADYGYTF; cdr3_nt: TGTGCCAGCAGCGTAGCAGCAGACTATGGCTACACCTTC
v_call: TRBV5-6; clone_size: -; d_call: TRBD1; cdr3_length: 14; j_call: TRBJ1-4; cdr3_aa: CASSPRDRDEKLFF; cdr3_nt: TGTGCCAGCAGCCCTCGAGACAGGGATGAAAAACTGTTTTTT
v_call: TRBV7-2; clone_size: once; d_call: TRBD1; cdr3_length: 15; j_call: TRBJ2-1; cdr3_aa: CASSLGQGSYNEQFF; cdr3_nt: TGTGCCAGCAGCTTAGGACAGGGCTCCTACAATGAGCAGTTCTTC
v_call: TRBV15; clone_size: once; d_call: -; cdr3_length: 13; j_call: TRBJ1-2; cdr3_aa: CATTEGYVRGYTF; cdr3_nt: TGTGCCACCACGGAAGGGTACGTAAGAGGCTACACCTTC
v_call: TRBV11-3; clone_size: -; d_call: TRBD2; cdr3_length: 15; j_call: TRBJ2-3; cdr3_aa: CASSRLAGRGDTQYF; cdr3_nt: TGTGCCAGCAGCCGACTAGCGGGACGGGGAGATACGCAGTATTTT
v_call: TRBV7-8; clone_size: -; d_call: -; cdr3_length: 15; j_call: TRBJ2-5; cdr3_aa: CASSLALGGGVTQYF; cdr3_nt: TGTGCCAGCAGCTTAGCGCTGGGGGGCGGGGTGACCCAGTACTTC